This T cell receptor (beta chain) derives from a study of T cells after yellow fever vaccination. This clonotype occurred a few times. What it recognizes is unknown. Broader study findings: A secondary response was less intense yet reached its peak sooner, at day 5 versus 15.

TCRdb used MiXCR to reprocess the 5' RACE reads, holding one entry per CDR3 protein. In the table there are 250,000 to 350,000 distinct CDR3 sequences, around 8.6% of which are singletons. CDR3 length equals 14 residues. Germline lookup yields CDR1 KGHSH and CDR2 LQKENI. V lost 0 bases and J 4 bases, leaving 9 bases between the germline ends. The source is a man aged 18-30 years who received the YFV17D yellow fever vaccine. This specimen consisted of CD4+ T cells sorted from PBMCs, obtained 5 days after the yellow fever booster vaccination. The rearrangement joins TRBV18 to TRBJ2-5, with unresolved D. This CDR3 reads CASSPPSVGETQYF. The CDR3 region has the DNA TGTGCCAGCTCACCACCGTCGGTAGGAGAGACCCAGTACTTC. Using reference TRBV18 and TRBJ2-5 for the parts outside the CDR3, the full variable domain is NAGVMQNPRHLVRRRGQEARLRCSPMKGHSHVYWYRQLPEEGLKFMVYLQKENIIDESGMPKERFSAEFPKEGPSILRIQQVVRGDSAAYFCASSPPSVGETQYFGPGTRLLVL.